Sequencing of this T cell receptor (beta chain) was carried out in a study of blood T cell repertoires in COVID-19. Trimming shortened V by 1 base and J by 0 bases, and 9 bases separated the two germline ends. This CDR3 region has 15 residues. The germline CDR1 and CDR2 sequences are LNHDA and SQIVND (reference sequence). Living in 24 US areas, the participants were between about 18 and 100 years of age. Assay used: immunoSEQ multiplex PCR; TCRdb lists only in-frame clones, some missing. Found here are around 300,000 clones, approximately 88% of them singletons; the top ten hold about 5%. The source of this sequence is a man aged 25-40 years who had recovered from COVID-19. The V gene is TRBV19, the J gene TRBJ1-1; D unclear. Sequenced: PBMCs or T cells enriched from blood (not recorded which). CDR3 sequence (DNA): TGTGCCAGTAGTATAGTCCAAACAGTGAACACTGAAGCTTTCTTT. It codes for CASSIVQTVNTEAFF.